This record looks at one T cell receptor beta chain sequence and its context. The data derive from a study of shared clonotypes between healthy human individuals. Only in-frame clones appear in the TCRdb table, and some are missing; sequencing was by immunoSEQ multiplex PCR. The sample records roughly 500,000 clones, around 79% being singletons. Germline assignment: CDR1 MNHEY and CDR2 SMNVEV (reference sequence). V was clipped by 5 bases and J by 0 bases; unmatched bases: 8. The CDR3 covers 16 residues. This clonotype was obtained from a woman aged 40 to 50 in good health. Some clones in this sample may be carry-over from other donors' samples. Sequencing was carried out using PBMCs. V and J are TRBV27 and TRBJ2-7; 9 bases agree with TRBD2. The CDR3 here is CASSHIAGAPSYEQYF. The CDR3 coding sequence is TGTGCCAGCAGTCATATAGCGGGAGCCCCCTCCTACGAGCAGTACTTC.